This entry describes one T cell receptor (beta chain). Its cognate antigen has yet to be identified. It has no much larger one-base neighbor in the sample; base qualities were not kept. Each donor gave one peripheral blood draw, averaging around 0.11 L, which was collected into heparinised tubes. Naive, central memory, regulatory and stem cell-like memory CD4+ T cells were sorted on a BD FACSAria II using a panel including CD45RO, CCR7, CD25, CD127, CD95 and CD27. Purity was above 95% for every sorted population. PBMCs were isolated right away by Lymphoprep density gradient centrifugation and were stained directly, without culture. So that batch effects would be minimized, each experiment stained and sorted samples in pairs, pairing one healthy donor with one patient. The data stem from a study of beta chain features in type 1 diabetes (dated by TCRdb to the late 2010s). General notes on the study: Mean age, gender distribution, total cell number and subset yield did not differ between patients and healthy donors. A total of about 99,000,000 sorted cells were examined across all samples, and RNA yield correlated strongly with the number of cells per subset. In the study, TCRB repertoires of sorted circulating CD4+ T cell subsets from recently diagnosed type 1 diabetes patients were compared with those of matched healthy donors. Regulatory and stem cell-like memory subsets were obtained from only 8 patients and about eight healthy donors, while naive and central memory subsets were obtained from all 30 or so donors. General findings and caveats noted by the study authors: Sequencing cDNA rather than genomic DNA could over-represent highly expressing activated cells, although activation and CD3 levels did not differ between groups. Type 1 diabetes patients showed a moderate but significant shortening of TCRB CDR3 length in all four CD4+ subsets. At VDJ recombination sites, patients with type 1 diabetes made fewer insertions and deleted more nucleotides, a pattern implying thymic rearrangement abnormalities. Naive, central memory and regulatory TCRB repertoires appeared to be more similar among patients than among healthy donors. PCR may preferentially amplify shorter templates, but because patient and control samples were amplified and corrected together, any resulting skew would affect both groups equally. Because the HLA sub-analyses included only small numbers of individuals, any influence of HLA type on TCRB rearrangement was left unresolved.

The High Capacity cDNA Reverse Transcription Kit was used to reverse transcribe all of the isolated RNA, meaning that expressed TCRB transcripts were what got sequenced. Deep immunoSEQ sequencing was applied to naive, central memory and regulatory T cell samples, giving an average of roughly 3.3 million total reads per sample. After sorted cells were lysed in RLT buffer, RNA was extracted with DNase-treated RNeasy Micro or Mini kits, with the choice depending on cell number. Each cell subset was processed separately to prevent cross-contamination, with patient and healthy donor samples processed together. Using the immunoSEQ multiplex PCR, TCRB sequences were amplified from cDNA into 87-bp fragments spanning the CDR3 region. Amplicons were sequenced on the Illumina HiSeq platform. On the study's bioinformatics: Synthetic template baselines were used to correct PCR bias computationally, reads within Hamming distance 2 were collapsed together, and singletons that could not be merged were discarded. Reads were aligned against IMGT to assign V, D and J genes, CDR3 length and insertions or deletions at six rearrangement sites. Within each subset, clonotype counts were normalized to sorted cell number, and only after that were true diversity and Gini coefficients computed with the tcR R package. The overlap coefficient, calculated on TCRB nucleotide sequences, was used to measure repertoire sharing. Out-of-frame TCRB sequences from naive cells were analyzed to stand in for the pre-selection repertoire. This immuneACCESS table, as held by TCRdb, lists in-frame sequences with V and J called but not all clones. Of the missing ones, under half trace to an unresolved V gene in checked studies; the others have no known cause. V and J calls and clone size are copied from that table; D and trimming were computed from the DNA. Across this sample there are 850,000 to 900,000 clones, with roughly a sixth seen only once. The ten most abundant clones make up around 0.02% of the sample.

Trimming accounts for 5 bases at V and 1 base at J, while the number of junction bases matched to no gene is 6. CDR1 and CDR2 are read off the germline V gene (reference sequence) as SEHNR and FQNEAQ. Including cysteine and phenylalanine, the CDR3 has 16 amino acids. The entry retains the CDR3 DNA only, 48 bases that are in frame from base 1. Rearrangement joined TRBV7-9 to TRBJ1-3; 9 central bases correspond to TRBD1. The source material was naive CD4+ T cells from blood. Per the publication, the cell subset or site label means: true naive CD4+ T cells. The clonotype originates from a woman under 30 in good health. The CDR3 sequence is CASSKQGAMSGNTIYF. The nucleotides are TGTGCCAGCAGCAAACAGGGGGCCATGTCTGGAAACACCATATATTTT.